A selection of T cell receptor beta chains follows, all from one sample in a study of identical twins. TCRdb fed the 5' RACE reads into MiXCR, producing one record per CDR3 protein. The sample records around 250,000 distinct CDR3 sequences, approximately 11% being singletons. These same records also appear under a second study, on yellow fever vaccine responses in identical twins.

Specimen: memory (CD45RO+) T cells sorted from blood. All receptors derive from a woman under 30 in good health. The conserved cysteine and the conserved F or W are not part of the CDR3 here. The order of the fields is clone size, V gene, CDR3 protein. The size field is filled for only some rows; it gives once, few, many or a size class.

abundance: few
v_gene: TRBV2
CDR3aa: ATQGFNEQY

abundance: few
v_gene: TRBV20-1
CDR3aa: SASSRELGNEQF

abundance: many
v_gene: TRBV2
CDR3aa: ASSEKRPSADTQY

abundance: NA
v_gene: TRBV2
CDR3aa: ASSGGLGSVLF

abundance: NA
v_gene: TRBV20-1
CDR3aa: SARMTSGASNTGELF

abundance: few
v_gene: TRBV20-1
CDR3aa: SARWGAGTGNSPLH

abundance: few
v_gene: TRBV18
CDR3aa: ASSYIPLNEQF

abundance: NA
v_gene: TRBV5-6
CDR3aa: ASTHRGAFSNQPQH

abundance: NA
v_gene: TRBV12-3/TRBV12-4
CDR3aa: TISLVRAGEVTKNIQY

abundance: few
v_gene: TRBV4-3
CDR3aa: ASSQVTGLAEKGEF

abundance: few
v_gene: TRBV5-5
CDR3aa: ASSLGQIQETQY

abundance: few
v_gene: TRBV7-2
CDR3aa: ASSLPGSPLH

abundance: NA
v_gene: TRBV29-1
CDR3aa: SVERGLYNEQF

abundance: many
v_gene: TRBV29-1
CDR3aa: SVGRETNNEQF

abundance: few
v_gene: TRBV10-3
CDR3aa: AFRQGIADTQY

abundance: many
v_gene: TRBV5-1
CDR3aa: ASSLDGAGAFEQY